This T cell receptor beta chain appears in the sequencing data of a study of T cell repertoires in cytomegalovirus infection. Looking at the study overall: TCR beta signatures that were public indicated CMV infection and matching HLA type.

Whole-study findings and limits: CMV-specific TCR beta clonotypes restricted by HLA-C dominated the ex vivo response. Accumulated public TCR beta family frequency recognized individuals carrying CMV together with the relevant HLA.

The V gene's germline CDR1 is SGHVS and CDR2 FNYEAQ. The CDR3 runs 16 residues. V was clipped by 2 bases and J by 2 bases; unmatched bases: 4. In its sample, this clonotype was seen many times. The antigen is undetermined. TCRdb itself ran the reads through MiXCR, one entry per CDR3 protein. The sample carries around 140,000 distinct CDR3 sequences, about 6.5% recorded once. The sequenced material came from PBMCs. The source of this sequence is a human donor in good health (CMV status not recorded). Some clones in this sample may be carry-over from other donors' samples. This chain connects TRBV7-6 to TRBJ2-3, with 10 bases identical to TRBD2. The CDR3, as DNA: TGTGCCAGCAGCTTATCCGGGACTAGCGTCACAGATACGCAGTATTTT. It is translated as CASSLSGTSVTDTQYF.